The clone carrying this T cell receptor (beta chain) was detected a few times. Sequencing was performed with immunoSEQ multiplex PCR; in TCRdb, only in-frame clones are kept and a portion is missing. The sample contains a few hundred thousand clones, 88% of which appear only once. Trimming took off 10 bases at V and 2 bases at J, with 9 bases between the two ends. The CDR3 has 12 residues. The V gene's germline CDR1 is MNHEY and CDR2 SMNVEV (reference sequence). This record comes from a study of blood T cell repertoires in COVID-19. The chain combines TRBV27 with TRBJ1-5; a weak D match, TRBD1 (5 bases). Sequencing used PBMCs or T cells enriched from blood (not recorded which). This TCR was recovered from a woman aged 35 to 49 who had recovered from COVID-19. The CDR3 reads CATSTGNQPQHF. DNA of the CDR3: TGTGCCACCTCGACAGGCAATCAGCCCCAGCATTTT.